This T cell receptor (beta chain) stems from a study of OX40 agonist ivuxolimab in advanced cancers. For the study at large: The study reported partial responses in three patients: one hepatocellular carcinoma, two cutaneous melanoma. Study observations and caveats: Among the lowest peripheral clonal expansion occurred in 0.1-3.0 mg/kg partial responders. Expanded clones belonging to CD8+ T cells outnumbered, on average, those of CD4+.

Germline lookup yields CDR1 SGHTA and CDR2 FQGNSA. This CDR3 is 13 amino acids long. Trimming removed 3 bases at V and 5 bases at J, with 8 bases between. Exclusion applied to patients with autoimmune disease history or systemic immunosuppression. About this clone: Its specificity is not known.

Assay used: immunoSEQ multiplex PCR; TCRdb lists only in-frame clones, some missing. The profile shows tens of thousands of clones, 82% of them singletons. The J gene is TRBJ2-4, the V gene TRBV7-2; D possibly matches TRBD1 or TRBD2 (5 bases each). Sample: CD4+ or CD8+ T cells sorted from blood, taken in a trial of the OX40 agonist ivuxolimab. This receptor was identified in an adult with an advanced solid tumor such as melanoma, head and neck, liver or kidney cancer. In nucleotides, the CDR3 is TGTGCCAGCAGCTTTGTGGGGGAAAACATTCAGTACTTC. It encodes CASSFVGENIQYF.